Each of the 28 T cell receptor beta chains below was sequenced from the same sample in a study of cytomegalovirus exposure and HLA in healthy donors. The study ran its PCR with 60 Vbeta and 13 Jbeta primers. The protocol was immunoSEQ multiplex PCR, while the TCRdb copy is restricted to in-frame clones and leaves out a portion. The table records approximately 150,000 clones, approximately 80% of them present only once. Sequenced material: PBMCs. Source of these receptors: a male donor in good health and CMV-seronegative.

V gene TRBV28 combines with J gene TRBJ1-6; the D is unclear. The CDR3 extends over 12 amino acids. Germline V lookup: CDR1 MDHEN, CDR2 SYDVKM. The ends were cut back, 2 bases at V and 8 bases at J, with 4 bases in the middle. For the CDR3, the DNA is TGTGCCAGCAGTTTACCCGATTCACCCCTCCACTTT. This codes for CASSLPDSPLHF.

The sample holds one count of this clone. The chain links TRBV28 to TRBJ1-5, with TRBD1 identical over 8 bases. J gave up 0 bases and V 2 bases, and 3 bases lay outside the gene matches. From germline, CDR1 is MDHEN and CDR2 SYDVKM. The CDR3 contains 16 residues. The CDR3 coding sequence is TGTGCCAGCAGTTTAACGACAGGGGATAGCAATCAGCCCCAGCATTTT. Amino acid sequence: CASSLTTGDSNQPQHF.

The CDR3, as DNA: TGTGCCAGCAGTCTCGGACAGGGGGGAAACTATGGCTACACCTTC. Translated, it gives CASSLGQGGNYGYTF. The chain uses TRBV28 and TRBJ1-2; 10 positions agree with TRBD1. With 5 bases clipped from V and 2 bases from J, the junction kept 5 bases outside the gene matches. This CDR3 is built from 15 residues. Germline V lookup: CDR1 MDHEN, CDR2 SYDVKM.

This clone appeared once. This chain connects TRBV20-1 to TRBJ1-4; D not certain. The ends were cut back, 5 bases at V and 10 bases at J, with 11 bases in the middle. Germline CDR1 reads DFQATT; CDR2 reads SNEGSKA (reference sequence). The CDR3 spans 11 residues. The CDR3 reads CSAEGYGKLFF. The CDR3 DNA reads TGCAGTGCTGAGGGTTATGGAAAACTGTTTTTT.

The rearrangement links TRBV7-8 to TRBJ2-7, with 7 bases aligning to TRBD1. The CDR3 covers 14 residues. Germline trimming cut 0 bases from V and 7 bases from J; bases unmatched to any gene: 6. Per germline, CDR1 SGHVS and CDR2 FQNEAQ. Written as DNA, the CDR3 is TGTGCCAGCAGCTTAGCTTACACAGGGGTTGAGCAGTACTTC. It translates to CASSLAYTGVEQYF.

The chain couples TRBV15 to TRBJ2-6, with a possible D match to TRBD2 (6 bases). V was trimmed by 6 bases and J by 2 bases, leaving 11 bases between them. The length of the CDR3 is 15 residues. Looked up from germline, CDR1 is LNHNV and CDR2 is YYDKDF (reference sequence). CDR3 residues: CATSLGEAGANVLTF. The CDR3 DNA follows: TGTGCCACCAGTCTGGGGGAGGCTGGGGCCAACGTCCTGACTTTC.

V and J are TRBV29-1 and TRBJ1-4, with 7 nucleotides matching TRBD1. Trimming cost V 4 bases and J 4 bases; bases outside gene matches: 9. Per the germline V gene, CDR1 is SQVTM and CDR2 is ANQGSEA. The CDR3 length is 15 residues. The CDR3 DNA reads as TGCAGCGTTGTGACTCGGACAGGCCTTAATGAAAAACTGTTTTTT. The encoded protein is CSVVTRTGLNEKLFF.

The rearrangement links TRBV7-2 to TRBJ2-6, with no clear D. CDR3 size: 16 residues. V lost 8 bases to trimming and J lost 5 bases, with 19 bases between them. Germline V gives CDR1 SGHTA, CDR2 FQGNSA. The CDR3 here is CASSPDKWLWANVLTF. CDR3 in DNA: TGTGCCAGCTCGCCCGACAAGTGGCTCTGGGCCAACGTCCTGACTTTC.

CDR3 DNA sequence: TGTGCCACCAGCACCCGGAACACCGGGGAGCTGTTTTTT. Translated: CATSTRNTGELFF. The chain combines TRBV15 with TRBJ2-2; D unresolved. The CDR3 runs to 13 residues. Per the germline V gene, CDR1 is LNHNV and CDR2 is YYDKDF (reference sequence). Between the trimmed V and J ends, which lost 4 bases and 1 base, there was a span of 4 bases.

This clone has just one count. The CDR3 DNA is TGTGCCAGTAGTATAGCAGTATCCAACTATGGCTACACCTTC. Its translation: CASSIAVSNYGYTF. This rearrangement joins TRBV19 to TRBJ1-2; D gene ambiguous. There are 14 residues in the CDR3. The V end lost 1 base, the J end lost 2 bases, and 8 bases lay between the germline ends. Per the germline V gene, CDR1 is LNHDA and CDR2 is SQIVND (reference sequence). The full variable domain, its missing parts supplied by reference TRBV19 and TRBJ1-2, is DGGITQSPKYLFRKEGQNVTLSCEQNLNHDAMYWYRQDPGQGLRLIYYSQIVNDFQKGDIAEGYSVSREKKESFPLTVTSAQKNPTAFYLCASSIAVSNYGYTFGSGTRLTVV.

This chain connects TRBV6-6 to TRBJ1-6, with 7 bases aligning to TRBD1. Germline V gene data show CDR1 as MNHNY and CDR2 as SVGAGI (reference sequence). The CDR3 is 16 residues long. V dropped 5 bases and J dropped 5; count of bases not matched to a gene: 9. CDR3 region: CASSKPGTADNSPLHF. The DNA for the CDR3 is TGTGCCAGCAGTAAGCCCGGGACAGCCGATAATTCACCCCTCCACTTT.

This chain links TRBV10-3 with TRBJ2-1; 10 bases agree with TRBD2. The CDR3 sequence is 21 residues long. Trimming took 2 bases from V and 0 from J; bases not matched to a gene: 16. Germline CDR1 reads ENHRY; CDR2 reads SYGVKD. The CDR3 nucleotides read TGTGCCATCAGTGAGCCACCCAGCGGGGGGGCCTCGTATAGCTCCTACAATGAGCAGTTCTTC. It yields the protein CAISEPPSGGASYSSYNEQFF.

The rearrangement uses TRBV2 and TRBJ1-3; possible D gene TRBD1, 6 bases. CDR1 is SNHLY, CDR2 FYNNEI, per germline. This CDR3 is 14 amino acids long. Trimming stripped 2 bases from V and 4 bases from J, with 9 bases between. The chain's CDR3 is CASSEQGNGNTIYF. As DNA, the CDR3 is TGTGCCAGCAGTGAACAGGGGAACGGAAACACCATATATTTT.

This chain links TRBV4-1 with TRBJ1-5; D is uncertain. With 4 bases removed from V and 3 bases from J, the gap between germline ends came to 16 bases. Germline loops: CDR1 MGHRA, CDR2 YSYEKL. CDR3 length equals 16 residues. CDR3 sequence: CASSPIGRTYNQPQHF. CDR3 coding DNA: TGCGCCAGCAGCCCAATCGGGAGAACTTACAATCAGCCCCAGCATTTT.

J is TRBJ1-5 and V is TRBV6-5; D ambiguous. The germline V gene encodes CDR1 MNHEY and CDR2 SVGAGI. CDR3 length: 14 residues. The germline V and J ends were trimmed by 6 bases and 0 bases, with 9 bases remaining between them. The CDR3 reads CASSSVLSNQPQHF. CDR3 DNA sequence: TGTGCCAGCAGCAGCGTCCTTAGCAATCAGCCCCAGCATTTT.

About this clone itself: This specimen includes other DNA sequences encoding the same CDR3. The J gene is TRBJ2-7, the V gene TRBV9; D may be TRBD2 (6 bases). Trimming cost V 0 bases and J 5 bases, with 12 bases left between them. The CDR3 consists of 14 residues. CDR1 and CDR2 from the germline V gene are SGDLS and YYNGEE. DNA of the CDR3: TGTGCCAGCAGCGTAGATAGTGGAGGGAACGAGCAGTACTTC. It is translated as CASSVDSGGNEQYF.

The V call is TRBV5-6, the J call TRBJ2-5; 7 nucleotides match TRBD2. After removal of 1 base from V and 2 bases from J, the junction contained 5 bases not matched to a gene. Germline assignment: CDR1 SGHDT and CDR2 YYEEEE. The CDR3 consists of 15 residues. CDR3 in DNA: TGTGCCAGCAGCTTGCTAGATAGCGGGCAAGAGACCCAGTACTTC. It yields the protein CASSLLDSGQETQYF.

This chain uses TRBV5-1 with TRBJ1-1; D possibly corresponds to TRBD1 (5 bases). The germline V gene has CDR1 SGHRS and CDR2 YFSETQ. The V end was cut by 3 bases, the J end by 1 base, with 19 bases between. The length of the CDR3 is 17 residues. The CDR3 coding sequence is TGCGCCAGCAGCTCCTCAGACCGGGGGAGTGGGAACACTGAAGCTTTCTTT. Its protein product is CASSSSDRGSGNTEAFF.

The chain recombines TRBV2 with TRBJ1-3; 8 positions match TRBD1. Germline assignment: CDR1 SNHLY and CDR2 FYNNEI. J lost 2 bases, V lost 0 bases, and 0 bases had no gene match. The CDR3 totals 15 residues. CDR3 in amino acids: CASSEATGAGNTIYF. The CDR3 DNA reads as TGTGCCAGCAGTGAAGCGACAGGGGCTGGAAACACCATATATTTT.

This chain connects TRBV28 to TRBJ1-3; D is undetermined. Germline V gives CDR1 MDHEN, CDR2 SYDVKM. CDR3 length equals 15 residues. Trimming took 3 bases from V and 8 from J, leaving 17 bases between them. The DNA of the CDR3 is TGTGCCAGCAGTTTGCGGGGATCCCCGGGATACACCATATATTTT. Translating gives CASSLRGSPGYTIYF.

This rearrangement joins TRBV10-3 to TRBJ1-2; tentative D call: TRBD1 (6 bases). This CDR3 comprises 15 residues. Per the germline V gene, CDR1 is ENHRY and CDR2 is SYGVKD. Trimming stripped 4 bases from V and 2 bases from J, with 14 bases between. CDR3 nucleotides: TGTGCCATCAGTGTCGTTAATACAGGGAACTATGGCTACACCTTC. It codes for CAISVVNTGNYGYTF.

The rearrangement joins TRBV4-3 to TRBJ1-3; D is perhaps TRBD1 (5 bases). Germline lookup yields CDR1 LGHNA and CDR2 YSLEER. The CDR3 runs 18 residues. The V end was cut by 0 bases, the J end by 0 bases, with 15 bases between. CDR3 nucleotides: TGCGCCAGCAGCCAAGATCTCCCTGGGGGGAGCTCTGGAAACACCATATATTTT. Its translation: CASSQDLPGGSSGNTIYF.

V and J are TRBV7-9 and TRBJ1-4; TRBD1 might be the D (6 bases). Germline CDR1 is SEHNR and CDR2 is FQNEAQ (reference sequence). V shed 1 base and J shed 4 bases, with 10 bases lying between them. There are 15 residues in the CDR3. Here the CDR3 DNA reads TGTGCCAGCAGCTTAGAGGGACACTATAATGAAAAACTGTTTTTT. It is translated as CASSLEGHYNEKLFF.

This chain joins TRBV9 and TRBJ2-7, with TRBD2 as a possible D gene (5 bases). Trimming pared 0 bases from V and 4 bases from J, leaving 14 bases between. This CDR3 is 15 amino acids long. Germline V gene sequence: CDR1 SGDLS, CDR2 YYNGEE. CDR3 residues: CASSVAAIGRYEQYF. In DNA, the CDR3 is TGTGCCAGCAGCGTAGCCGCCATAGGGAGATACGAGCAGTACTTC.

The chain recombines TRBV9 with TRBJ2-1, with 10 bases matching TRBD2. The length of the CDR3 is 18 residues. Germline-derived CDR1 and CDR2 are SGDLS and YYNGEE. J lost 6 bases, V lost 0 bases, and 12 bases had no gene match. The CDR3 protein is CASSVELLAGQRVNEQFF. The CDR3 nucleotides are TGTGCCAGCAGCGTAGAATTACTAGCGGGGCAGAGGGTCAATGAGCAGTTCTTC.

The rearrangement uses TRBV27 and TRBJ2-2; the match to TRBD1 covers 9 bases. CDR1 is MNHEY, CDR2 SMNVEV, per germline (reference sequence). V shed 6 bases, J shed 7 bases, and the junction held 6 bases outside the gene matches. This CDR3 region has 14 residues. The CDR3 DNA sequence: TGTGCCAGCAGAAGGACAGGGGCGAACGGGGAGCTGTTTTTT. Translating it yields CASRRTGANGELFF.

In this sample, this clone turned up once. The J gene is TRBJ2-1, the V gene TRBV29-1; possible D gene TRBD1, 5 bases. V lost 7 bases to trimming and J lost 12 bases, with 19 bases between them. The CDR3 extends over 12 amino acids. The germline V gene has CDR1 SQVTM and CDR2 ANQGSEA. CDR3 sequence (DNA): TGCAGCGCCCCTCGGCCCCCAGGGCCGCAGTTCTTC. This gives the protein CSAPRPPGPQFF.

The chain carries TRBV30 and TRBJ2-2, with TRBD1 as a possible D gene (5 bases). V gave up 4 bases and J gave up 5 bases, with 14 bases separating them. The CDR3 is made up of 14 amino acids. The V gene's germline CDR1 is GTSNPN and CDR2 SVGIG (reference sequence). The CDR3 is CAWKERGWTGELFF. CDR3 coding DNA: TGTGCCTGGAAGGAAAGGGGCTGGACCGGGGAGCTGTTTTTT.